These T cell receptor beta chains were read from a single sample in a study of tumor-infiltrating lymphocytes in glioblastoma multiforme. TCRdb used MiXCR to reprocess the multiplex PCR reads, holding one entry per CDR3 protein. Of 15,000 to 20,000 distinct CDR3 sequences in the sample, 65% to 80% were seen once. Sequenced material: peripheral blood. Receptors were obtained from a male donor with glioblastoma. Each CDR3 is given with its conserved first and last residue. The D gene is left open where the match is weak. Size values are once, few and many counts, or a class for expanded clones, and some rows have none.

j_call: TRBJ2-5; d_call: TRBD1; v_call: TRBV29-1; clone_size: .; cdr3_nt: TGCAGCGTTGATTTGCAGGGGGCGGCAGGAGAGACCCAGTACTTC; cdr3_aa: CSVDLQGAAGETQYF
j_call: TRBJ2-3; d_call: TRBD1; v_call: TRBV6-4; clone_size: .; cdr3_nt: TGTGCCAGCAGACCCACAGGGGGCCCCGGCACAGATACGCAGTATTTT; cdr3_aa: CASRPTGGPGTDTQYF
j_call: TRBJ2-2; d_call: .; v_call: TRBV11-2; clone_size: .; cdr3_nt: TGCGCCAGCAGCTCGCTGAGACCGGACACCGGGAAGCTGTTTTTT; cdr3_aa: CASSSLRPDTGKLFF
j_call: TRBJ1-1; d_call: .; v_call: TRBV28; clone_size: .; cdr3_nt: TGTGCCAGCAGTTTATGGGGGAAACAGGGAGAGTGGACTGAAGCTTTCTTT; cdr3_aa: CASSLWGKQGEWTEAFF
j_call: TRBJ2-1; d_call: .; v_call: TRBV11-3; clone_size: .; cdr3_nt: TGTGCCAGCAGCTTCCGCGGGAACTCCTACAATGAGCAGTTCTTC; cdr3_aa: CASSFRGNSYNEQFF
j_call: TRBJ2-3; d_call: TRBD1; v_call: TRBV6-5; clone_size: .; cdr3_nt: TGTGCCAGCAGAAACCGGGACAGGGGCACAGATACGCAGTATTTT; cdr3_aa: CASRNRDRGTDTQYF
j_call: TRBJ2-3; d_call: TRBD2; v_call: TRBV11-1; clone_size: .; cdr3_nt: TGTGCCAGCAGCTTAGGGCTAGCGGACACCACAGATACGCAGTATTTT; cdr3_aa: CASSLGLADTTDTQYF
j_call: TRBJ2-1; d_call: TRBD2; v_call: TRBV6-2/TRBV6-3; clone_size: .; cdr3_nt: TGTGCCAGCATTCCGGGACTAGCGGGGGCAAATGAGCAGTTCTTC; cdr3_aa: CASIPGLAGANEQFF
j_call: TRBJ1-2; d_call: TRBD1; v_call: TRBV28; clone_size: many; cdr3_nt: TGTGCCAGCAGTTTAGGGGGCGCGACAGGGGTCGGCTACACCTTC; cdr3_aa: CASSLGGATGVGYTF
j_call: TRBJ2-3; d_call: TRBD2; v_call: TRBV6-2/TRBV6-3; clone_size: .; cdr3_nt: TGTGCCAGCAGTATAGCGGGAGTCCTCACAGATACGCAGTATTTT; cdr3_aa: CASSIAGVLTDTQYF
j_call: TRBJ2-7; d_call: .; v_call: TRBV29-1; clone_size: .; cdr3_nt: TGCAGCGTTGAGGGCGGCACCGGGGGAAACGAGCAGTACTTC; cdr3_aa: CSVEGGTGGNEQYF
j_call: TRBJ2-3; d_call: .; v_call: TRBV6-1; clone_size: .; cdr3_nt: TGTGCCAGTTGGGACCCCACAGATACGCAGTATTTT; cdr3_aa: CASWDPTDTQYF
j_call: TRBJ2-4; d_call: .; v_call: TRBV29-1; clone_size: .; cdr3_nt: TGCAGCGTTGAGGGGAAAAGTATTCAGTACTTC; cdr3_aa: CSVEGKSIQYF
j_call: TRBJ2-3; d_call: .; v_call: TRBV11-2; clone_size: .; cdr3_nt: TGTGCCAGCAGCTCGACCAGCGGCACAGATACGCAGTATTTT; cdr3_aa: CASSSTSGTDTQYF
j_call: TRBJ2-5; d_call: .; v_call: TRBV5-1; clone_size: .; cdr3_nt: TGCGCCAACAGCTTGGTACAAGAGACCCAGTACTTC; cdr3_aa: CANSLVQETQYF